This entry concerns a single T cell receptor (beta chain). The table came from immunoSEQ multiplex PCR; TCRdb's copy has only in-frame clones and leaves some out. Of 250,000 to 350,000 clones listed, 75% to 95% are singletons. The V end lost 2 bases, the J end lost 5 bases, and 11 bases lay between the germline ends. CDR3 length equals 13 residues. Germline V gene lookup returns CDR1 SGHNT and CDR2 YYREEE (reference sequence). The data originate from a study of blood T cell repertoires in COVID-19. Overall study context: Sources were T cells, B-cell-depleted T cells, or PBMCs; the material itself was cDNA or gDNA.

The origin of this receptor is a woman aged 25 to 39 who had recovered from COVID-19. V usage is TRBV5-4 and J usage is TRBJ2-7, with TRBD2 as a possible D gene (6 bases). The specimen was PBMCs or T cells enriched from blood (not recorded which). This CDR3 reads CASSFGGNNEQYF. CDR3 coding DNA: TGTGCCAGCAGCTTCGGGGGTAATAACGAGCAGTACTTC.